This T cell receptor (beta chain) originates from a study of OX40 agonist ivuxolimab in advanced cancers. This clone was detected once. Only in-frame clones appear in the TCRdb table, and some are missing; sequencing was by immunoSEQ multiplex PCR. Seen here are tens of thousands of clones, approximately 88% observed once, and the top ten hold 11% to 15%. Looked up from germline, CDR1 is KGHSH and CDR2 is LQKENI. The V and J ends lost 5 bases and 7 bases respectively, with 14 bases between them. CDR3 length: 14 amino acids. This sample comprised CD4+ or CD8+ T cells sorted from blood, obtained in a trial of the OX40 agonist ivuxolimab. The receptor's source is an adult with an advanced solid tumor such as melanoma, head and neck, liver or kidney cancer. The chain couples TRBV18 to TRBJ1-4; no definite D call. The CDR3 is CASSFQSWGEKLFF. The CDR3 coding sequence is TGTGCCAGCTCATTCCAGAGCTGGGGTGAAAAACTGTTTTTT.